This T cell receptor (beta chain) was observed in a study of cytotoxic CD8 clonotypes in ibrutinib-treated CLL. Libraries were prepared by immunoSEQ multiplex PCR; TCRdb keeps only in-frame clonotypes and omits some of them. The repertoire holds over 70,000 clones, with roughly three quarters as singletons. The CDR3 loop spans 16 amino acids. Losses at the gene ends were 5 bases for V and 4 bases for J; bases not matched to a gene: 5. Germline V gene data show CDR1 as PRHDT and CDR2 as FYEKMQ (reference sequence). The chain couples TRBV13 to TRBJ2-3; 14 bases agree with TRBD2. This receptor was obtained from a human donor with chronic lymphocytic leukemia. The sample consisted of PBMCs, taken after 12 months of ibrutinib treatment. The CDR3 reads CASSIGGLAGADTQYF. CDR3 bases: TGTGCCAGCAGCATTGGGGGACTAGCGGGAGCAGATACGCAGTATTTT.